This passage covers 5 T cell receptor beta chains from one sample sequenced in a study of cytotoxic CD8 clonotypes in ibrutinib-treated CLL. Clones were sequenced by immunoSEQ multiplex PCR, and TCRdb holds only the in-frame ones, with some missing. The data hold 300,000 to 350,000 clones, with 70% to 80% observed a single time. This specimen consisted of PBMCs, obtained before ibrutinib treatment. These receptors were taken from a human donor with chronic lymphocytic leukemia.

CDR3 residues: CASSMTQWGNEQYF. The CDR3 DNA sequence: TGTGCCAGCAGCATGACACAATGGGGCAACGAGCAGTACTTC. The chain joins TRBV14 to TRBJ2-7; possibly TRBD1 for D (5 bases). V was clipped by 5 bases and J by 5 bases, with 16 bases between them. From germline, CDR1 is SGHDN and CDR2 FVKESK. This CDR3 region has 14 residues.

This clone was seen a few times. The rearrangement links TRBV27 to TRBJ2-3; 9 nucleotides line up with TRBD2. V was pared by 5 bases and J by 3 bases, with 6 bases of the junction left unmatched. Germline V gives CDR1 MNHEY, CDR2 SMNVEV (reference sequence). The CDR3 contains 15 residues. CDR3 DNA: TGTGCCAGCAGTAATAGCGGGAGAGTAACAGATACGCAGTATTTT. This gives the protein CASSNSGRVTDTQYF.

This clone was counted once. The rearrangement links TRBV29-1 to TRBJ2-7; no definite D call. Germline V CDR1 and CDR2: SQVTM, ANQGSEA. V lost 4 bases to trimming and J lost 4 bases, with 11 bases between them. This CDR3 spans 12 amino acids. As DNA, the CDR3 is TGCAGCGTTGTCCCTAGTGTTTACGAGCAGTACTTC. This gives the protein CSVVPSVYEQYF.

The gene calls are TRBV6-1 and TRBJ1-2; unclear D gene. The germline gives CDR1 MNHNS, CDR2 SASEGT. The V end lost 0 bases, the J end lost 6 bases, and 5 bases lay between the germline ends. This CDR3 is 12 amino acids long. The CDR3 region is CASSEARDGYTF. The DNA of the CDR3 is TGTGCCAGCAGTGAAGCGCGGGATGGCTACACCTTC.

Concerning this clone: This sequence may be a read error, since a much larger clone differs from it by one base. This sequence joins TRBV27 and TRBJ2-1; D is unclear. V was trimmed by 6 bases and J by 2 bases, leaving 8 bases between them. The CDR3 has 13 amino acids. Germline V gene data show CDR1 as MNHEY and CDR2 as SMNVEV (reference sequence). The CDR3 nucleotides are TGTGCCAGCAGCTCTTGGGCCTACAATGAGCAGTTCTTC. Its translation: CASSSWAYNEQFF.